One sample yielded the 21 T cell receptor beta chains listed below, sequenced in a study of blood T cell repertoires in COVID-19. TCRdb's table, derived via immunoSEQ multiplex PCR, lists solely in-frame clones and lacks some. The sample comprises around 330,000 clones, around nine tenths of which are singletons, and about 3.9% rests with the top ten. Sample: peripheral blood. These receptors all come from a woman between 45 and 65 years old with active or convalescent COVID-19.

Here the CDR3 reads CASSVITDEQFF. Here the CDR3 DNA reads TGTGCCAGCTCAGTAATTACTGATGAGCAGTTCTTC. The chain combines TRBV18 with TRBJ2-1; D gene uncertain. V lost 5 bases and J 8 bases, leaving 10 bases between the germline ends. The CDR3 consists of 12 residues. CDR1 is KGHSH, CDR2 LQKENI, per germline.

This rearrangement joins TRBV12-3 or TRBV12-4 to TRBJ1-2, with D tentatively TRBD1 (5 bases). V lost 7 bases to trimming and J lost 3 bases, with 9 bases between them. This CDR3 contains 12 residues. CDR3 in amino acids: CASKGRDYGYTF. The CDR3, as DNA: TGTGCCAGCAAGGGCAGGGACTATGGCTACACCTTC.

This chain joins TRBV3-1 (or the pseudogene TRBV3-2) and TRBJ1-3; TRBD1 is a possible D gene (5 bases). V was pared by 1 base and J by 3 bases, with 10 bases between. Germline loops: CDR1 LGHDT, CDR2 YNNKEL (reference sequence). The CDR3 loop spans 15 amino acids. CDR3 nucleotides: TGTGCCAGCAGCCAAGCGGGGGTGGGTGGAAACACCATATATTTT. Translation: CASSQAGVGGNTIYF.

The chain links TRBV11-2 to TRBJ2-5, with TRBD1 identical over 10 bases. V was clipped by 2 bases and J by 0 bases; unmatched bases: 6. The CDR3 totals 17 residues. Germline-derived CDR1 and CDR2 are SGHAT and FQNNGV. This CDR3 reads CASSLSRDRGYQETQYF. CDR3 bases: TGTGCCAGCAGCTTAAGCCGGGACAGGGGTTACCAAGAGACCCAGTACTTC.

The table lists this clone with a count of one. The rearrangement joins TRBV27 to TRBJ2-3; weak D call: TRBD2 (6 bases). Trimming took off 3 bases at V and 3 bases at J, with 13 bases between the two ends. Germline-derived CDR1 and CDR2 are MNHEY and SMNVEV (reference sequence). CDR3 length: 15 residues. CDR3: CASSFGGKRTDTQYF. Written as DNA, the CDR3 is TGTGCCAGCAGTTTTGGGGGGAAAAGGACAGATACGCAGTATTTT.

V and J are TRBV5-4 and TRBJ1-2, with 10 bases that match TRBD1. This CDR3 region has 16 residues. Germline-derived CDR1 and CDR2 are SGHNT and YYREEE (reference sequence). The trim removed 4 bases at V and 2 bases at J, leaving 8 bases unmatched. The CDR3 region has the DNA TGTGCCAGCAGCCGGGACAGGGGCACCCTCAACTATGGCTACACCTTC. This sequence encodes CASSRDRGTLNYGYTF.

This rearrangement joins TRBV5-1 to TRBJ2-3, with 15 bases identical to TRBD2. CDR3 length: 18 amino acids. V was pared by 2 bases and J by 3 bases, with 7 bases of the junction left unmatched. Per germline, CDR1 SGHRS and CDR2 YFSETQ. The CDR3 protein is CASSFHGTSGGTTDTQYF. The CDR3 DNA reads TGCGCCAGCAGCTTTCATGGGACTAGCGGGGGGACGACAGATACGCAGTATTTT.

The CDR3 protein is CASSLAWVDRGEEKLFF. CDR3 DNA sequence: TGCGCCAGCAGCTTGGCCTGGGTTGACAGGGGGGAAGAAAAACTGTTTTTT. This chain joins TRBV5-1 and TRBJ1-4; 9 positions match TRBD1. With 0 bases clipped from V and 8 bases from J, the junction kept 11 bases outside the gene matches. CDR1 is SGHRS, CDR2 YFSETQ, per germline. The CDR3 is 17 residues long.

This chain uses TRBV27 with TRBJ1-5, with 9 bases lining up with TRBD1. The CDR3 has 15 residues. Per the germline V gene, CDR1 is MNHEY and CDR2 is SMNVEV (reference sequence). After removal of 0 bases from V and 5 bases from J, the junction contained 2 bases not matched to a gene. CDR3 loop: CASSLSGQGHQPQHF. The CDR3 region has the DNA TGTGCCAGCAGTTTATCTGGACAGGGGCATCAGCCCCAGCATTTT.

DNA for the CDR3: TGTGCCAGCAGTTCAGCAGGGATGGAAGGTAACTATGGCTACACCTTC. As protein: CASSSAGMEGNYGYTF. The chain combines TRBV27 with TRBJ1-2, with TRBD1 as a possible D gene (5 bases). The CDR3 totals 16 residues. V was shortened by 4 bases and J by 1 base, with 16 bases between the two germline ends. Germline V lookup: CDR1 MNHEY, CDR2 SMNVEV (reference sequence).

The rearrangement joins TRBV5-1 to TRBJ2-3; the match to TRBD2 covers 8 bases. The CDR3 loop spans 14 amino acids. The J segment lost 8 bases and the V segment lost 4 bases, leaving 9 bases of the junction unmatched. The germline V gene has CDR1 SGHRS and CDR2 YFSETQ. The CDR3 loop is CASSPGERGSTQYF. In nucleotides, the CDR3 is TGCGCCAGCAGCCCCGGGGAGCGGGGGTCTACGCAGTATTTT.

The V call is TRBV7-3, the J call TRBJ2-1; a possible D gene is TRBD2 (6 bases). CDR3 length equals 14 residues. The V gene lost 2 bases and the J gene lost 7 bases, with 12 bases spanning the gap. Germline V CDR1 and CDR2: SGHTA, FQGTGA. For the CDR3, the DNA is TGTGCCAGCAGCTTACTAGCGAGTGATAATGAGCAGTTCTTC. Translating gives CASSLLASDNEQFF.

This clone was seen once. CDR3 bases: TGTGCCAGTAGTATTAAAGGGGCGGATGAAAAACTGTTTTTT. It codes for CASSIKGADEKLFF. The genes are TRBV19 and TRBJ1-4; possibly TRBD1 for D (5 bases). Germline V gene lookup returns CDR1 LNHDA and CDR2 SQIVND (reference sequence). The CDR3 totals 14 residues. V was cut by 3 bases and J by 6 bases, with 11 bases left in between.

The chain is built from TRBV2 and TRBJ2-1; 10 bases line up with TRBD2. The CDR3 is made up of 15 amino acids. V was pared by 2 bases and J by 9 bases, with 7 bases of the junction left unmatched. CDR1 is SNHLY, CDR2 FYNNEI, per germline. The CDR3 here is CASSERLAGNGEQFF. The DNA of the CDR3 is TGTGCCAGCAGTGAAAGACTAGCGGGTAATGGTGAGCAGTTCTTC.

CDR3 sequence: CASSEGIGGFYGYTF. For the CDR3, the DNA is TGTGCCAGCAGTGAAGGGATAGGGGGCTTCTATGGCTACACCTTC. V usage is TRBV6-1 and J usage is TRBJ1-2, with 7 bases lining up with TRBD1. Trimming removed 1 base from V and 4 bases from J; junction bases left unmatched: 6. Germline values: CDR1 MNHNS, CDR2 SASEGT. The CDR3 runs to 15 residues.

CDR3 amino acids: CASSPWPSERDTQYF. In nucleotides, the CDR3 is TGTGCCAGCTCACCATGGCCTAGCGAGAGGGATACGCAGTATTTT. This rearrangement joins TRBV18 to TRBJ2-3; D perhaps matches TRBD2 (6 bases). Trimming pared 2 bases from V and 6 bases from J, leaving 15 bases between. The CDR3 length is 15 residues. The germline gives CDR1 KGHSH, CDR2 LQKENI.

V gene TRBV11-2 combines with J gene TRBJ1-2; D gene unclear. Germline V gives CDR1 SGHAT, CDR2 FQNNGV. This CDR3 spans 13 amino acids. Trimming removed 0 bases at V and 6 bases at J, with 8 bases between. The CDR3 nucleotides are TGTGCCAGCAGCTTAGACTACGGGGATGGCTACACCTTC. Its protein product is CASSLDYGDGYTF.

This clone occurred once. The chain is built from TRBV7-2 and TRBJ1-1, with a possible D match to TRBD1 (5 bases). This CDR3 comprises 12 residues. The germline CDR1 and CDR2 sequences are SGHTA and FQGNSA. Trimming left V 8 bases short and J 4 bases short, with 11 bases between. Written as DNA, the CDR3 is TGTGCCAGCGGACGGGGGTTCACTGAAGCTTTCTTT. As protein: CASGRGFTEAFF.

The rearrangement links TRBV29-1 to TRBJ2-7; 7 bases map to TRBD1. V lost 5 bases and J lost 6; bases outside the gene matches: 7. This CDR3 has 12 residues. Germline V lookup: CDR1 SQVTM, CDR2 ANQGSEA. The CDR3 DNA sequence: TGCAGCGTTACCCAGACAGGGCGCGAGCAGTACTTC. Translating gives CSVTQTGREQYF.

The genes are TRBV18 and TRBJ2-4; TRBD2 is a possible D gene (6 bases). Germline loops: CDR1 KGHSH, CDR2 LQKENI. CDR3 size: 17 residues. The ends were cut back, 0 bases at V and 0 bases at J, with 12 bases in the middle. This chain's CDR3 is CASSPPPGRLAKNIQYF. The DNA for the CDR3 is TGTGCCAGCTCACCACCTCCCGGGAGACTAGCCAAAAACATTCAGTACTTC.

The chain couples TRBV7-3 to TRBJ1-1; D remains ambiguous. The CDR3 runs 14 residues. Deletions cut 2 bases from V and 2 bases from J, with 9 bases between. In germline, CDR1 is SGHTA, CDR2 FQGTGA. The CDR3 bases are TGTGCCAGCAGCTTATTTGGGAGTAACACTGAAGCTTTCTTT. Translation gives CASSLFGSNTEAFF.